A selection of T cell receptor beta chains follows, all from one sample in a study of T cell responses to AZD1222 COVID-19 vaccine. Sequencing used immunoSEQ multiplex PCR; TCRdb keeps in-frame clones, though not all of them. Among 120,000 to 150,000 clones, 90% to 95% were seen once, and the ten largest hold more than 1.4%. The specimen was peripheral blood, collected on day 0 of AZD1222 vaccination. The receptors shown here come from an adult in good health. Each CDR3 is given with its conserved first and last residue. The D gene is left open where the match is weak.

D: -; V: TRBV2; CDR3: CASSTAKAGVISQHF
D: TRBD1; V: TRBV10-3; CDR3: CAISPKGTGDTDTQYF
D: TRBD1; V: TRBV5-1; CDR3: CASSSTGTGGDSPLHF
D: -; V: TRBV4-2; CDR3: CASSQDVGTNYGYTF
D: TRBD1; V: TRBV25-1; CDR3: CASSKWGTGNEKLFF
D: -; V: TRBV27; CDR3: CASSWQMNTEAFF
D: -; V: TRBV6-5; CDR3: CASSSTQGLGTEAFF
D: -; V: TRBV15; CDR3: CATSRDTGEQYF
D: -; V: TRBV7-3; CDR3: CASSLTGGYNEQFF
D: TRBD1; V: TRBV7-8; CDR3: CASSPTGQGMNTGELFF
D: TRBD1; V: TRBV6-2/TRBV6-3; CDR3: CASSKNTRDRFNQPQHF
D: -; V: TRBV28; CDR3: CASSLLAGKDRTEAFF
D: -; V: TRBV29-1; CDR3: CSVAGRAVDTQYF
D: -; V: TRBV3-1/TRBV3-2; CDR3: CASSLESERDTGELFF
D: TRBD1; V: TRBV27; CDR3: CASSLSFGQGARSQPQHF
D: TRBD1; V: TRBV7-9; CDR3: CASSTDRGQYQPQHF
D: -; V: TRBV15; CDR3: CATSRGPDDNSPLHF
D: TRBD1; V: TRBV27; CDR3: CASSLYSRDREKLFF
D: -; V: TRBV19; CDR3: CASSTTYVGYEQYF
D: -; V: TRBV6-5; CDR3: CASSYSRQAGNTIYF
D: -; V: TRBV4-3; CDR3: CASSQDLVRANYGYTF
D: -; V: TRBV7-9; CDR3: CASSQLRRVNTEAFF
D: -; V: TRBV10-3; CDR3: CAISESGAFSNQPQHF
D: -; V: TRBV11-2; CDR3: CASSPKETQYF
D: TRBD1; V: TRBV18; CDR3: CASSHTRTGNSGNTIYF